This T cell receptor (beta chain) was captured by sequencing in a study of cytomegalovirus exposure and HLA in healthy donors listed by TCRdb under 2017. Regarding the study in general: According to an earlier analysis of 587 of the donors, roughly 180 million T cells yielded roughly 110 million unique TCR beta sequences and around 300 Gb of sequence data. Rather than using new phenotypic data, the later analysis identified candidate immune exposures from TCR beta sequences and from how often those sequences occurred across donors. Donor age, sex, ethnicity and CMV serostatus were compiled alongside the repertoire data. On average, around 230,000 unique TCR beta nucleotide sequences were sequenced per donor among a few hundred genotyped donors of the cohort, with roughly 18% of those sequences being non-productive. Using immunosequencing, the study profiled T cell repertoires from roughly 650 subjects and related those repertoires to cytomegalovirus serostatus. The aim of the study was to test whether cataloging public T cell receptors could identify signatures of past pathogen exposure. The study combined high-throughput TCR immunosequencing, statistical association of individual TCRs with disease status, and machine learning to predict cytomegalovirus infection status. Several DR-DQ haplotypes were treated as single units for association and clustering because of strong linkage in the cohort. The number of typed donors differed by locus: roughly 629-630 for A, B, C, DRB1 and DQB1; 522 for DQA1; over 600 for DPA1; and 400 to 480 for DPB1. All discovery cohort repertoires had been generated using a single sequencing platform. About 310 gigabases of sequencing data and approximately 85 million unique TCR sequences were included in an early release covering 500 to 750 HLA-typed donors. In an earlier analysis of 587 of the donors, high-throughput TCR beta sequencing was used to judge whether each TCR beta V gene segment behaved as functional or pseudogenic. A later analysis re-examined previously published TCR beta repertoires from just over 650 donors and added high-resolution HLA genotyping to investigate patterns of TCR occurrence. HLA typing covered class I and class II loci at four-digit resolution. Among the 398 genotyped donors, roughly 80% belonged to the genetic ancestry cluster associated with self-reported Caucasian donors. Along with the approximately 650-subject first cohort, a separate validation cohort of some 130 different subjects was used. A later genetic analysis used genome-wide SNP genotypes for about 55% of the 666 donors, treating that subset as a discovery cohort.

The cohort consisted of 600 to 750 healthy bone marrow donors. All cohort members were sampled while nominally healthy, although unrecorded immune exposures were likely present. The donor tested CMV seropositive and was one of the 289 seropositive cohort members. Each donor provided a peripheral blood sample, and peripheral blood mononuclear cells were used for TCR beta sequencing. The Qiagen DNeasy Blood Extraction Kit was used to extract genomic DNA from the blood cell samples. Notes on this clone: Its antigen is unknown. Base qualities are not recorded, but no much larger clone differs from it by a single base.

Beyond this particular receptor, the publication reports: A few of the identified cytomegalovirus-associated TCR beta chains were confirmed in vitro to be specific for cytomegalovirus antigens. The earlier analysis of some 540 of the donors excluded over 15 rarely observed V segments, including chromosome 9 orphons, because counts were too low. Some IMGT-functional V segments, including TRBV6-2 and TRBV6-3, could not be distinguished by the 87-base-pair reads and were therefore excluded. In an earlier analysis of several hundred of the donors, most TCR beta V segments were observed in productive rearrangements about 87% or about 30% of the time, broadly matching IMGT annotations. A later genetic analysis reported fewer N-insertions in productive TCRs among donors in an Asian-associated ancestry cluster than the roughly 650-donor mean. Because HLA typing was unavailable for some donors at each locus, only the typed subset was used in association tests. In this cohort, only TCR beta chains were sequenced, and detectable features were limited by the absence of alpha or paired-chain data. A cluster of highly shared sequence variants was judged likely to represent a technical artifact of the sequencing pipeline. Strong co-occurrence of HLA alleles, especially DR and DQ, made assigning TCR associations to individual alleles difficult. A later analysis associated some 17,000 TCR beta sequences with specific HLA alleles at a false discovery rate of 0.05. A later analysis found that TCR association rates varied across HLA loci, with DRB1 alleles showing the most associated TCRs and HLA-C alleles the fewest. In a later analysis, most CMV-associated TCR beta chains were found to appear HLA-restricted, with HLA associations seemingly driven largely by CMV exposure. Linkage disequilibrium might explain the correlated functional status among segregating V segments, but an unknown experimental factor could not be excluded. The authors suggested that the approach could potentially be extended to other disease states and immunological phenotypes. In both the original and validation cohorts, the classifier was reported to diagnose cytomegalovirus status with high specificity and sensitivity. A further reported finding was that TCR beta sequences accurately predicted the HLA-A and HLA-B alleles for most subjects in the first cohort. In a later analysis, HLA-associated TCR beta chains were found to be more clonally expanded and to have lower generation probabilities than equally common non-associated chains. Roughly uniform sequencing depth across donors was assumed in presence/absence analyses, although this assumption may not hold. CMV serostatus was the only immune exposure information available for the cohort. In a later analysis, several top co-occurrence clusters were reported to appear linked to parvovirus B19, influenza, CMV and Epstein-Barr virus. In a later genetic analysis, a missense DCLRE1C variant was associated with V-gene and J-gene trimming of TCR beta chains, and the association was replicated in an independent cohort. The study gave a list of 150 to 200 TCR beta chains associated with cytomegalovirus. While some public TCRs were present in many individuals, most TCR sequences turned up only very rarely across donors.

Trimming takes 5 bases from V and 12 bases from J, and the germline ends sit 19 bases apart. From a lookup of the germline V gene, CDR1 and CDR2 are MNHEY and SVGAGI. From its cysteine to its phenylalanine, the CDR3 spans 14 amino acids. Just the 42-base CDR3 DNA is kept, in frame starting at base 1. To prepare the library, the immunoSEQ multiplex PCR assay was applied. A mixture of 60 forward primers for TCR Vbeta segments and 13 reverse primers for TCR Jbeta segments was used in the multiplex PCR. The CDR3 region of rearranged TCR beta genes was amplified from genomic DNA with a multiplex PCR assay. On the Illumina HiSeq System, the amplified TCR beta libraries were sequenced as 87-base-pair reads. In the authors' own workflow: In a later analysis, some 80 million unique TCR beta chains were counted across the 500 to 850 repertoires, and roughly 9.9 million of these chains were shared by at least two donors. A nearest-neighbor algorithm error-corrected the raw reads and collapsed the reads into unique sequences, merging closely related sequences to remove PCR and sequencing errors. To assign V, D and J gene segments, CDR3 sequences were aligned to IMGT reference sequences. For a sequence to be retained, a match of at least six nucleotides was required to both a V gene segment and a J gene segment. A rearrangement counted as productive if the CDR3 had no stop codons and remained in frame with V and J, and every other rearrangement counted as non-productive. CDR3 was defined by IMGT convention, running from the second conserved V-encoded cysteine to the conserved J-encoded phenylalanine. The earlier analysis of about 640 of the donors excluded any sequence lacking an unambiguous match to a single V gene segment. In an earlier analysis of 587 of the donors, a V segment was called functional when productive rearrangements were above 56.7%, and segregating when the standard deviation between donors exceeded 5%. A statistical classification framework was built to diagnose cytomegalovirus status from the catalog of TCR beta chain sequences. V and J gene assignment, in a later analysis, came from comparing TCR nucleotide sequences with IMGT/GENE-DB human TR gene sequences. In a later analysis, CDR3 sequences and most-parsimonious VDJ recombination scenarios were assigned using the TCRdist pipeline. A later analysis defined each TCR beta chain by its CDR3 amino acid sequence plus V-gene family, and excluded reads lacking a unique V-gene family. To address suspected cross-contamination and a sequencing artifact, a later analysis removed roughly 580 highly shared, low-generation-probability nucleotide sequences. A later analysis calculated a clonal expansion index for each public chain from normalized within-repertoire ranks of inferred template counts. In a later analysis, generation probabilities were computed with a VDJ recombination model fitted to out-of-frame rearrangements, and the resulting probabilities were checked against IGoR. A later analysis scored TCR-TCR, TCR-HLA and TCR-CMV co-occurrence with hypergeometric tests, applying a repertoire-size bias correction to TCR pairs. False discovery rates were estimated in a later analysis by permuting HLA or CMV assignments 20 times. In a later analysis, co-occurring TCRs were grouped with DBSCAN, and TCRdist sequence similarity was added when clustering was performed within HLA-allele-positive subsets. Co-occurrence clustering excluded repertoires with fewer than 30,000 or more than 120,000 public chains, plus five with anomalous nucleotide sharing. Not all clones reach the TCRdb copy of this immuneACCESS table, which keeps in-frame sequences only. Checked studies attribute under half of the gap to unresolved V genes and leave the rest unexplained. Clonal size and the V and J genes are those of that table, whereas D and trimming came from the DNA. The sample yields fewer than 250,000 clones; over 80% were counted once. The leading ten clones occupy 10% of the sample.

The receptor comes from a woman aged 50 to 60 in good health and CMV-seropositive. This sequence uses TRBV6-5 and TRBJ1-4; TRBD1 is possibly the D segment (6 matching bases). Sequencing used PBMCs. The DNA reads as follows: TGTGCCAGCAGTAACGGGGGGGTAGGGGGGCAACTGTTTTTT. Translated, it gives CASSNGGVGGQLFF.